Listed here are 13 T cell receptor beta chains from one sample, sequenced in a study of PD-1 blockade in classical Hodgkin lymphoma. Some clones are missing from TCRdb's copy, which holds only in-frame ones; the method was immunoSEQ multiplex PCR. The sample has tens of thousands of clones, roughly four fifths seen once; the top ten hold roughly 0.83%. Time point denoted: cycle 4 day 1 (C4D1), after 6 weeks of nivolumab. Brentuximab vedotin exposure varied among the patients, all of whom had relapsed after autologous stem cell transplantation. CD4+ T cells were purified from thawed PBMCs by magnetic negative selection. The sample in question was CD4+ T cells from blood, obtained before the fourth cycle of nivolumab. The origin of the receptors is a human donor with classical Hodgkin lymphoma.

The CDR3 region has the DNA TGTGCCAGCAGCCCCGGGTACAGGGGTAACTATGGCTACACCTTC. Residues: CASSPGYRGNYGYTF. This sequence joins TRBV6-5 and TRBJ1-2, with TRBD1 matching 7 bases. V shed 6 bases and J 1 base; nucleotides not matched to a gene: 8. This CDR3 comprises 15 residues. The V gene's germline CDR1 is MNHEY and CDR2 SVGAGI.

Comments on this clone: The DNA is omitted, as the CDR3 cannot be located on it reliably, and the CDR3 follows TCRdb's listing. The chain employs TRBV21-1 and TRBJ1-1; the table's D call of TRBD1 was not tested on the DNA. TRBV21-1 represents a pseudogene. The CDR3 is made up of 14 amino acids, end residues included. CDR3 protein: CASSKVGQGARAFF.

The CDR3 here is CSVGGTGAPFANTGELFF. In DNA, the CDR3 is TGCAGCGTGGGGGGGACAGGGGCTCCGTTCGCGAACACCGGGGAGCTGTTTTTT. V gene TRBV29-1 combines with J gene TRBJ2-2, with 10 bases that match TRBD1. With V trimmed by 6 bases and J by 0 bases, 13 bases remained unmatched. Germline lookup yields CDR1 SQVTM and CDR2 ANQGSEA. This CDR3 region has 18 residues.

The V gene is TRBV30, the J gene TRBJ1-1, with 8 positions matching TRBD1. Germline V CDR1 and CDR2: GTSNPN, SVGIG (reference sequence). The CDR3 contains 13 residues. Trimming at V came to 5 bases and at J to 4 bases, leaving 6 bases not matched to a gene. CDR3 sequence: CAWGQGWSTEAFF. The CDR3, as DNA: TGTGCCTGGGGACAGGGATGGAGCACTGAAGCTTTCTTT.

V gene TRBV29-1 combines with J gene TRBJ2-2; D gene ambiguous. This CDR3 comprises 13 residues. CDR1 is SQVTM, CDR2 ANQGSEA, per germline. The V end lost 3 bases, the J end lost 2 bases, and 7 bases lay between the germline ends. In nucleotides, the CDR3 is TGCAGCGTTGATAGTCAAAACACCGGGGAGCTGTTTTTT. Its translation is CSVDSQNTGELFF.

This chain uses TRBV7-2 with TRBJ2-1; D gene uncertain. CDR1 and CDR2 (germline): SGHTA, FQGNSA. V was trimmed by 0 bases and J by 0 bases, leaving 3 bases between them. The CDR3 runs to 14 residues. The CDR3 is CASSLAGSYNEQFF. CDR3 bases: TGTGCCAGCAGCTTAGCAGGCTCCTACAATGAGCAGTTCTTC.

V is TRBV7-2 and J is TRBJ1-5; a weak D match, TRBD1 (5 bases). The germline gives CDR1 SGHTA, CDR2 FQGNSA. The CDR3 totals 16 residues. V lost 1 base, J lost 2 bases, and 12 bases lay in between. This chain's CDR3 is CASSLVQGGRNQPQHF. The CDR3, as DNA: TGTGCCAGCAGCTTAGTTCAGGGTGGACGCAATCAGCCCCAGCATTTT.

This clone appeared once. The junction departs from the called germline gene at one end, perhaps through a read error. V is TRBV30 and J is TRBJ1-1, with TRBD1 as a possible D gene (5 bases). This CDR3 is 16 amino acids long. The V gene's germline CDR1 is GTSNPN and CDR2 SVGIG (reference sequence). This CDR3 is CAWRILGTIGNSEAFF. CDR3 bases: TGTGCCTGGAGAATCCTCGGGACCATTGGGAACAGTGAAGCTTTCTTT.

J is TRBJ1-2 and V is TRBV4-1, with D possibly being TRBD1 (6 bases). This CDR3 contains 16 residues. Trimming took 0 bases from V and 7 from J, leaving 18 bases between them. CDR1 and CDR2 (germline): MGHRA, YSYEKL. The CDR3 protein is CASSQDLVQGRGGYTF. The CDR3, as DNA: TGCGCCAGCAGCCAAGATCTGGTCCAGGGGCGCGGTGGCTACACCTTC.

This sequence joins TRBV7-3 and TRBJ2-6; D is unresolved. Germline loops: CDR1 SGHTA, CDR2 FQGTGA. With 3 bases removed from V and 0 bases from J, the gap between germline ends came to 6 bases. The CDR3 covers 15 residues. This CDR3 reads CASSFQPSGANVLTF. In nucleotides, the CDR3 is TGTGCCAGCAGCTTCCAGCCCTCTGGGGCCAACGTCCTGACTTTC.

The chain employs TRBV30 and TRBJ2-7; possible D gene TRBD1, 5 bases. Looked up from germline, CDR1 is GTSNPN and CDR2 is SVGIG (reference sequence). This CDR3 contains 11 residues. With 4 bases removed from V and 5 bases from J, the gap between germline ends came to 9 bases. CDR3 nucleotides: TGTGCCTGGAACAGGATGGACGAGCAGTACTTC. Protein sequence: CAWNRMDEQYF.

This clone came up a few times. The V and J genes are TRBV28 and TRBJ1-2; D remains ambiguous. V dropped 3 bases and J dropped 4 bases, with 6 bases sitting between them. CDR3 size: 12 residues. In germline, CDR1 is MDHEN, CDR2 SYDVKM. The CDR3 DNA reads TGTGCCAGCAGTTTCAGAGGCTATGGCTACACCTTC. Translating it yields CASSFRGYGYTF.

The chain has TRBV5-5 and TRBJ1-6; tentative D call: TRBD1 (6 bases). The CDR3 is 13 amino acids. Trimming took off 9 bases at V and 7 bases at J, with 14 bases between the two ends. Germline CDR1 reads SGHKS; CDR2 reads YYEKEE (reference sequence). This CDR3 reads CATGERRNSPLHF. CDR3 in DNA: TGTGCCACAGGGGAACGACGGAATTCACCCCTCCACTTT.